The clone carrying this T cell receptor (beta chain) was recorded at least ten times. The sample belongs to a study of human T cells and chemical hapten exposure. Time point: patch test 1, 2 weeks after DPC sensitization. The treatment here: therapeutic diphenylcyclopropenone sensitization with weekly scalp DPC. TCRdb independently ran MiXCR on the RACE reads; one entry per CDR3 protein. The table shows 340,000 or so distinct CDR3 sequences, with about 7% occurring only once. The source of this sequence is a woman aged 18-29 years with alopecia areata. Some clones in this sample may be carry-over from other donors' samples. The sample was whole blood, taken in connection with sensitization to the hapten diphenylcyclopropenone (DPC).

The CDR3 sequence: CASSYSEDTDTQYF. CDR3 DNA sequence: TGTGCCTCTTCCTATAGCGAGGACACAGATACGCAGTATTTT. The rearrangement joins TRBV27 to TRBJ2-3, with D possibly matching TRBD2 (5 bases). The CDR3 length is 14 residues. Germline values: CDR1 MNHEY, CDR2 SMNVEV (reference sequence). With 11 bases removed from V and 2 bases from J, the gap between germline ends came to 17 bases.